Listed below are T cell receptor beta chains from one sample, sequenced in a study of T cell responses to AZD1222 COVID-19 vaccine. The assay was immunoSEQ multiplex PCR, and TCRdb's table has in-frame clones only and misses some. The profile shows under 150,000 clones, approximately 88% of them singletons. Sequenced material: peripheral blood, taken on day 0 of AZD1222 vaccination. Source of these receptors: an adult in good health. Each CDR3 is given without its conserved first and last residue.

j_call: TRBJ2-3
v_call: TRBV11-2
cdr3_length: 10
cdr3_aa: ASRTNTDTQY

j_call: TRBJ1-3
v_call: TRBV7-7
cdr3_length: 14
cdr3_aa: ASSLGTGSSGNTIY

j_call: TRBJ2-2
v_call: TRBV4-2
cdr3_length: 14
cdr3_aa: ASRSSGGSNTGELF

j_call: TRBJ1-2
v_call: TRBV3-1/TRBV3-2
cdr3_length: 11
cdr3_aa: ASSQAQGHGYT

j_call: TRBJ1-5
v_call: TRBV19
cdr3_length: 15
cdr3_aa: ASSGGRVSSGNQPQH

j_call: TRBJ1-2
v_call: TRBV25-1
cdr3_length: 13
cdr3_aa: ASSESSQANYGYT

j_call: TRBJ2-6
v_call: TRBV27
cdr3_length: 14
cdr3_aa: ASSSGGAAGANVLT

j_call: TRBJ1-3
v_call: TRBV6-5
cdr3_length: 14
cdr3_aa: ASSYTLWESGNTIY

j_call: TRBJ1-1
v_call: TRBV18
cdr3_length: 13
cdr3_aa: ASSRDRDLNTEAF

j_call: TRBJ2-3
v_call: TRBV5-8
cdr3_length: 16
cdr3_aa: ASSLAGLAGGPTDTQY

j_call: TRBJ1-1
v_call: TRBV2
cdr3_length: 13
cdr3_aa: ATTRRGTGNTEAF

j_call: TRBJ1-3
v_call: TRBV5-4
cdr3_length: 14
cdr3_aa: ASSLDAGRSGNTIY

j_call: TRBJ1-6
v_call: TRBV3-1/TRBV3-2
cdr3_length: 13
cdr3_aa: ASSHETAYLSPLH

j_call: TRBJ2-7
v_call: TRBV9
cdr3_length: 12
cdr3_aa: ASSVTGGSYEQY

j_call: TRBJ1-1
v_call: TRBV28
cdr3_length: 11
cdr3_aa: ASSITGVREAF

j_call: TRBJ2-7
v_call: TRBV2
cdr3_length: 12
cdr3_aa: ASRTTGNSYEQY

j_call: TRBJ1-3
v_call: TRBV6-6
cdr3_length: 13
cdr3_aa: ASSFNHIAGNTIY

j_call: TRBJ1-1
v_call: TRBV10-2
cdr3_length: 11
cdr3_aa: ASKKTGRTEAF

j_call: TRBJ2-2
v_call: TRBV28
cdr3_length: 9
cdr3_aa: ASSSFRELF

j_call: TRBJ1-4
v_call: TRBV5-1
cdr3_length: 10
cdr3_aa: ASTAGGEKLF

j_call: TRBJ2-1
v_call: TRBV14
cdr3_length: 12
cdr3_aa: ASRKLDKYNEQF

j_call: TRBJ2-7
v_call: TRBV4-2
cdr3_length: 11
cdr3_aa: ASSLQVIDEQY

j_call: TRBJ1-3
v_call: TRBV5-1
cdr3_length: 12
cdr3_aa: ASSRTVSGNTIY

j_call: TRBJ2-7
v_call: TRBV30
cdr3_length: 10
cdr3_aa: AWSVLGRRQY

j_call: TRBJ2-1
v_call: TRBV5-4
cdr3_length: 13
cdr3_aa: ASRVAGSGYNEQF

j_call: TRBJ2-1
v_call: TRBV9
cdr3_length: 11
cdr3_aa: ASSPLQYNEQF

j_call: TRBJ1-2
v_call: TRBV28
cdr3_length: 13
cdr3_aa: ASSLWGGSNYGYT

j_call: TRBJ2-3
v_call: TRBV10-3
cdr3_length: 14
cdr3_aa: AISVGSGGATDTQY

j_call: TRBJ1-2
v_call: TRBV18
cdr3_length: 14
cdr3_aa: ASSPRIQGTNYGYT

j_call: TRBJ2-5
v_call: TRBV3-1/TRBV3-2
cdr3_length: 14
cdr3_aa: ASSQASGGGSETQY

j_call: TRBJ1-1
v_call: TRBV5-6
cdr3_length: 12
cdr3_aa: ASRVRDRGAEAF

j_call: TRBJ2-5
v_call: TRBV28
cdr3_length: 14
cdr3_aa: ASATAASGGQETQY

j_call: TRBJ2-3
v_call: TRBV2
cdr3_length: 12
cdr3_aa: ASSNLGVGDTQY

j_call: TRBJ2-1
v_call: TRBV27
cdr3_length: 13
cdr3_aa: ASTRNTVGYNEQF

j_call: TRBJ1-5
v_call: TRBV19
cdr3_length: 11
cdr3_aa: ASSKTGDQPQH

j_call: TRBJ1-5
v_call: TRBV5-1
cdr3_length: 11
cdr3_aa: ASSFSGDQPQH

j_call: TRBJ1-1
v_call: TRBV7-3
cdr3_length: 11
cdr3_aa: ASSPGTLTEAF

j_call: TRBJ2-3
v_call: TRBV7-3
cdr3_length: 14
cdr3_aa: ASSLNGGVIADTQY

j_call: TRBJ1-1
v_call: TRBV20-1
cdr3_length: 12
cdr3_aa: SARGTLMNTEAF

j_call: TRBJ2-7
v_call: TRBV28
cdr3_length: 14
cdr3_aa: ASSLTIGADSYEQY

j_call: TRBJ2-1
v_call: TRBV4-2
cdr3_length: 15
cdr3_aa: ASSQPRTGLSYNEQF

j_call: TRBJ1-6
v_call: TRBV30
cdr3_length: 14
cdr3_aa: AWSVPGSSYNSPLH

j_call: TRBJ1-3
v_call: TRBV6-1
cdr3_length: 13
cdr3_aa: ASSDDRDSGNTIY

j_call: TRBJ2-3
v_call: TRBV5-8
cdr3_length: 13
cdr3_aa: ASSFGAGGPDTQY

j_call: TRBJ1-2
v_call: TRBV6-5
cdr3_length: 11
cdr3_aa: ASTRGGTYGYT

j_call: TRBJ2-6
v_call: TRBV5-1
cdr3_length: 13
cdr3_aa: ASSLGNSGANVLT

j_call: TRBJ1-1
v_call: TRBV29-1
cdr3_length: 11
cdr3_aa: SVARASGTEAF

j_call: TRBJ1-4
v_call: TRBV7-2
cdr3_length: 11
cdr3_aa: ASSLYGEEKLF

j_call: TRBJ2-1
v_call: TRBV3-1/TRBV3-2
cdr3_length: 17
cdr3_aa: ASSQVPASGGKGYNEQF

j_call: TRBJ1-3
v_call: TRBV30
cdr3_length: 11
cdr3_aa: AWSGTAGNTIY

j_call: TRBJ2-3
v_call: TRBV19
cdr3_length: 11
cdr3_aa: ASSIGLADTQY

j_call: TRBJ1-5
v_call: TRBV2
cdr3_length: 13
cdr3_aa: ASSADGQGGQPQH

j_call: TRBJ2-7
v_call: TRBV2
cdr3_length: 10
cdr3_aa: ASGQGTYEQY

j_call: TRBJ1-1
v_call: TRBV9
cdr3_length: 13
cdr3_aa: ASSVDGGANTEAF

j_call: TRBJ2-3
v_call: TRBV3-1/TRBV3-2
cdr3_length: 14
cdr3_aa: ASSPAPPRGGDTQY

j_call: TRBJ1-1
v_call: TRBV18
cdr3_length: 10
cdr3_aa: ATRDLLTEAF

j_call: TRBJ2-7
v_call: TRBV5-1
cdr3_length: 12
cdr3_aa: ASSLTPRSGEQY

j_call: TRBJ1-6
v_call: TRBV27
cdr3_length: 14
cdr3_aa: ASSLSPTGVRSPLH

j_call: TRBJ2-3
v_call: TRBV19
cdr3_length: 13
cdr3_aa: ASTDRGFSTDTQY

j_call: TRBJ2-7
v_call: TRBV5-5
cdr3_length: 13
cdr3_aa: ASSLANVQSYEQY